These 3 T cell receptor beta chains were sequenced from one sample in a study of T-cell reconstitution after alpha-beta-depleted transplantation in children. A TCRbeta library incorporating unique molecular identifiers was prepared. TCRdb passed the PCR reads through MiXCR, listing each CDR3 protein once. The data show about 400,000 distinct CDR3 sequences, 10% to 15% seen once. This specimen consisted of PBMCs, obtained from the stem cell graft. These receptors were obtained from a human donor who donated a stem cell graft to a child with Fanconi anemia.

The V and J genes are TRBV12-3 or TRBV12-4 and TRBJ2-5, with a weak D call TRBD2 (6 bases). This CDR3 has 13 amino acids. Trimming pared 3 bases from V and 4 bases from J, leaving 9 bases between. The CDR3 region has the DNA TGTGCCAGCAGTTTGAGGAGGGGAGAGACCCAGTACTTC. It codes for CASSLRRGETQYF.

This clonotype was observed many times. The chain carries TRBV6-5 and TRBJ2-3, with D possibly matching TRBD2 (6 bases). Between the trimmed V and J ends, which lost 3 bases and 11 bases, there was a span of 9 bases. Looked up from germline, CDR1 is MNHEY and CDR2 is SVGAGI. CDR3 length: 11 amino acids. CDR3: CASSYLGGQYF. In nucleotides, the CDR3 is TGTGCCAGCAGTTATTTGGGGGGGCAGTATTTT.

The V call is TRBV20-1, the J call TRBJ2-2; 7 bases are shared with TRBD1. Germline CDR1 DFQATT, CDR2 SNEGSKA (reference sequence). The CDR3 covers 13 residues. After removal of 5 bases from V and 1 base from J, the junction contained 1 base not matched to a gene. This CDR3 is CSARDRNTGELFF. The CDR3 region has the DNA TGCAGTGCTCGGGACAGGAACACCGGGGAGCTGTTTTTT.